The T cell receptor beta chain under discussion was sequenced for a study of cytotoxic CD8 clonotypes in ibrutinib-treated CLL. Extraction of approximately 2 micrograms of genomic DNA from cryopreserved PBMCs supplied material for TCR beta libraries. Notes on the study in general: Clonotypes that were public were uncommon, and they contracted or stayed stable on treatment. Clonality measured at baseline exceeded age-matched healthy donors, tracking circulating CD8+ T-cell counts.

The CDR3 extends over 17 amino acids. Looked up from germline, CDR1 is SGHRS and CDR2 is YFSETQ. Depth targeted 1 in 200,000 to 1 in 1 million T cells, averaging 10x coverage per clonotype. The table came from immunoSEQ multiplex PCR; TCRdb's copy has only in-frame clones and leaves some out. The sample records around 150,000 clones, around 81% being singletons. This clone was picked up a small number of times. The antigen is unknown. The junction departs from germline at one end; a sequencing error may be responsible. The clonotype originates from a human donor with chronic lymphocytic leukemia. This chain connects TRBV5-1 to TRBJ2-3; TRBD2 aligns across 12 bases. Sequenced material: PBMCs, taken after 36 months of ibrutinib treatment. The CDR3: CASSLRTSGDRTNTQYF. The CDR3, as DNA: TGCGCCAGCAGCTTGAGGACTAGCGGGGACCGCACAAATACGCAGTATTTT.